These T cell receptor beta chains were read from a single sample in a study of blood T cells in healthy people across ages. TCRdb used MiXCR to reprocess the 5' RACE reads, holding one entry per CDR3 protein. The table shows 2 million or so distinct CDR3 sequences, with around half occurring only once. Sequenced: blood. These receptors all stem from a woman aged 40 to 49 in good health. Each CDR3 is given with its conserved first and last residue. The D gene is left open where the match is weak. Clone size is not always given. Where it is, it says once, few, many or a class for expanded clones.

CASSSGTGSPYGYTF	TGTGCCAGCAGTTCCGGGACAGGTTCTCCGTATGGCTACACCTTC	TRBD1	TRBJ1-2	15	NA	TRBV27
CASSQQGTPSPLHF	TGTGCCAGCAGCCAACAGGGGACCCCTTCACCCCTCCACTTT	NA	TRBJ1-6	14	NA	TRBV4-2
CASSEAPGQGAPYEQYF	TGTGCCAGCAGTGAAGCGCCGGGACAGGGAGCCCCCTACGAGCAGTACTTC	TRBD1	TRBJ2-7	17	NA	TRBV2
CASSSLAGGPNEQFF	TGTGCCAGCAGCTCGCTAGCGGGGGGGCCGAATGAGCAGTTCTTC	TRBD2	TRBJ2-1	15	many	TRBV7-2
CSARSTTSGAYEQYF	TGCAGTGCTAGATCCACGACGAGCGGAGCCTACGAGCAGTACTTC	NA	TRBJ2-7	15	NA	TRBV20-1
CSARGRGGFYNEQFF	TGCAGTGCTAGAGGGAGGGGGGGCTTTTACAATGAGCAGTTCTTC	NA	TRBJ2-1	15	many	TRBV20-1
CASSQGRGGAQASTDTQYF	TGCGCCAGCAGCCAAGGGCGCGGCGGGGCCCAAGCTAGCACAGATACGCAGTATTTT	NA	TRBJ2-3	19	few	TRBV4-3
CASSRPGQGSGANVLTF	TGTGCCAGCAGCCGCCCCGGGCAGGGGTCTGGGGCCAACGTCCTGACTTTC	NA	TRBJ2-6	17	NA	TRBV7-3
CSDGDSFYGYTF	TGCAGCGATGGGGACAGCTTCTATGGCTACACCTTC	TRBD1	TRBJ1-2	12	NA	TRBV29-1
CASSLDRGFRYEQYF	TGTGCCAGCAGCCTGGACAGGGGGTTTCGCTACGAGCAGTACTTC	TRBD1	TRBJ2-7	15	NA	TRBV7-8
CATSPHWGETQYF	TGTGCCACCAGTCCACACTGGGGGGAGACCCAGTACTTC	NA	TRBJ2-5	13	NA	TRBV24-1
CASSQETSGAWDTQYF	TGCGCCAGCAGCCAAGAGACTAGCGGGGCCTGGGATACGCAGTATTTT	TRBD2	TRBJ2-3	16	once	TRBV4-3
CASSVDGSGREQYF	TGCGCCAGCAGTGTGGACGGGTCGGGGCGCGAGCAGTACTTC	NA	TRBJ2-7	14	NA	TRBV10-1
CASSLRLGTLNIQYF	TGTGCCAGCAGCTTAAGGTTGGGGACCTTAAACATTCAGTACTTC	NA	TRBJ2-4	15	few	TRBV11-2
CASSRDSSTDTQYF	TGTGCCAGCAGCCGGGACAGTAGCACAGATACGCAGTATTTT	TRBD1	TRBJ2-3	14	many	TRBV7-9
CASSFVGNSPLHF	TGTGCCAGCAGTTTTGTTGGTAATTCACCCCTCCACTTT	NA	TRBJ1-6	13	NA	TRBV28
CASRGGPTNEKLFF	TGTGCCAGCCGCGGCGGCCCAACTAATGAAAAACTGTTTTTT	NA	TRBJ1-4	14	few	TRBV2
CASSGAGGHYNEQFF	TGTGCCAGCAGTGGAGCGGGGGGCCACTACAATGAGCAGTTCTTC	TRBD2	TRBJ2-1	15	few	TRBV25-1
CASSLEVRVTDTQYF	TGTGCCAGCAGCTTAGAGGTCAGGGTTACAGATACGCAGTATTTT	NA	TRBJ2-3	15	NA	TRBV7-9
CASSPQSGSGANVLTF	TGTGCCAGCAGCCCCCAAAGCGGCTCTGGGGCCAACGTCCTGACTTTC	NA	TRBJ2-6	16	few	TRBV7-2
CASSPRQGTMGSPLHF	TGTGCCAGCAGTCCCCGACAGGGGACAATGGGGTCACCCCTCCACTTT	TRBD1	TRBJ1-6	16	NA	TRBV27
CATSAGGLALYNEQFF	TGTGCCACCAGTGCCGGGGGGCTAGCGCTATACAATGAGCAGTTCTTC	NA	TRBJ2-1	16	few	TRBV24-1
CASSPPRNNEQFF	TGTGCCAGCAGCCCCCCCCGGAACAATGAGCAGTTCTTC	NA	TRBJ2-1	13	NA	TRBV11-3
CSARDPDGTNYGYTF	TGCAGTGCTAGAGATCCCGACGGGACTAACTATGGCTACACCTTC	NA	TRBJ1-2	15	NA	TRBV20-1
CASSYYSATNEKLFF	TGTGCCAGCAGTTACTACAGCGCAACTAATGAAAAACTGTTTTTT	NA	TRBJ1-4	15	NA	TRBV6-5
CASSLGSGAGTYEQYF	TGTGCCAGCAGCTTAGGATCTGGAGCGGGGACCTACGAGCAGTACTTC	TRBD2	TRBJ2-7	16	few	TRBV7-2
CASSRERQGPINEKLFF	TGTGCCAGCAGCCGCGAACGACAGGGGCCGATCAATGAAAAACTGTTTTTT	TRBD1	TRBJ1-4	17	NA	TRBV14
CASSVRLAGGIEQFF	TGTGCCAGCAGTGTCAGACTAGCGGGGGGAATTGAGCAGTTCTTC	TRBD2	TRBJ2-1	15	NA	TRBV12-3/TRBV12-4
CSAEGATVLNTEAFF	TGCAGTGCAGAAGGGGCGACAGTGCTGAACACTGAAGCTTTCTTT	NA	TRBJ1-1	15	NA	TRBV20-1
CASSLAGGTGAYNEQFF	TGTGCCAGCAGCTTAGCAGGGGGGACAGGGGCCTACAATGAGCAGTTCTTC	TRBD1	TRBJ2-1	17	few	TRBV7-9
CSARDPLSYNEQFF	TGCAGTGCTAGAGATCCACTATCTTACAATGAGCAGTTCTTC	NA	TRBJ2-1	14	once	TRBV20-1